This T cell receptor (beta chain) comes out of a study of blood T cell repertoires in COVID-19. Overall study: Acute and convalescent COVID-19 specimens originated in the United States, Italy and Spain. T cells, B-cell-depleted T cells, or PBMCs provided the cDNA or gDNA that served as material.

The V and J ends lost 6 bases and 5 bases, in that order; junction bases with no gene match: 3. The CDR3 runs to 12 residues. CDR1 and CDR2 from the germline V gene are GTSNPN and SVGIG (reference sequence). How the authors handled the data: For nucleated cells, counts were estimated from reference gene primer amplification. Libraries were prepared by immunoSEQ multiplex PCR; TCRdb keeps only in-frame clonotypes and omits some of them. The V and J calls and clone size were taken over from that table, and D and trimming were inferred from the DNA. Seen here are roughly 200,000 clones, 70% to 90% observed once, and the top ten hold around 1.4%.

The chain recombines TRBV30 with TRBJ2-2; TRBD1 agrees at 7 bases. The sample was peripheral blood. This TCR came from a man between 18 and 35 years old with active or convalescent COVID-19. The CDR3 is CACTGVTGELFF. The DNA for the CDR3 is TGTGCCTGTACAGGGGTAACCGGGGAGCTGTTTTTT.